A selection of T cell receptor beta chains follows, all from one sample in a study of cytomegalovirus exposure and HLA in healthy donors. Profiling relied on immunoSEQ multiplex PCR, and the TCRdb table lists in-frame clones only, not all of them. Among 110,000 or so clones, approximately 85% were seen once, and the ten largest hold about 2.9%. Input material: PBMCs. These receptor sequences come from a young woman in good health and CMV-seronegative. Each CDR3 is given with its conserved first and last residue. D genes are given only for firm matches. Size is stated for part of the rows, as once, few or many counts, or as a class when the clone is expanded.

clone_size j_call v_call d_call cdr3_aa cdr3_nt
. TRBJ2-7 TRBV27 . CASSLGQPGNEQYF TGTGCCAGCAGTTTAGGACAGCCCGGCAACGAGCAGTACTTC
. TRBJ2-7 TRBV18 . CASSPTLGGTYEQYF TGTGCCAGCTCACCAACCCTCGGAGGGACCTACGAGCAGTACTTC
. TRBJ1-1 TRBV19 . CASNSVRMNTEAFF TGTGCCAGTAATAGCGTCAGAATGAACACTGAAGCTTTCTTT
once TRBJ1-6 TRBV7-9 TRBD1 CASRPTGTNSPLHF TGTGCCAGCAGACCGACAGGGACAAATTCACCCCTCCACTTT
. TRBJ1-6 TRBV7-9 . CASSSVGPPASYNSPLHF TGTGCCAGCAGCTCCGTGGGCCCCCCTGCCTCCTATAATTCACCCCTCCACTTT
. TRBJ2-5 TRBV27 TRBD2 CASSSRLAGGQETQYF TGTGCCAGCAGTTCCCGACTAGCGGGGGGCCAAGAGACCCAGTACTTC
. TRBJ2-3 TRBV30 . CACAEVFTDTQYF TGTGCCTGTGCCGAGGTGTTCACAGATACGCAGTATTTT
. TRBJ2-5 TRBV4-2 TRBD2 CASSQGRAGGPMETQYF TGTGCCAGCAGCCAAGGAAGAGCGGGGGGGCCGATGGAGACCCAGTACTTC
. TRBJ2-7 TRBV9 TRBD2 CASSVDDGGAGEEQYF TGTGCCAGCAGCGTCGATGACGGGGGGGCTGGCGAAGAGCAGTACTTC
once TRBJ2-7 TRBV6-6 TRBD1 CASSSPQGDGTYEQYF TGTGCCAGCAGTTCCCCACAGGGGGATGGAACCTACGAGCAGTACTTC
few TRBJ1-1 TRBV6-1 . CASSRDQHTEAFF TGTGCCAGCAGCCGGGATCAACACACTGAAGCTTTCTTT
few TRBJ2-7 TRBV2 TRBD2 CASSPVKERGEQYF TGTGCCAGCAGTCCCGTTAAGGAGCGGGGAGAGCAGTACTTC
. TRBJ1-1 TRBV7-9 . CASSLVAGSRTEAFF TGTGCCAGCAGCTTAGTAGCAGGGTCGAGGACTGAAGCTTTCTTT
many TRBJ1-2 TRBV6-1 . CASSGRGGANYGYTF TGTGCCAGCAGTGGGAGGGGAGGGGCTAACTATGGCTACACCTTC
. TRBJ1-1 TRBV19 . CASSSRTEAFF TGTGCCAGTAGTAGCCGGACTGAAGCTTTCTTT
. TRBJ1-1 TRBV14 TRBD1 CASIAGGYTEAFF TGTGCCAGCATTGCAGGGGGGTACACTGAAGCTTTCTTT
. TRBJ2-7 TRBV6-5 TRBD2 CASSPGGNSYEQYF TGTGCCAGCAGCCCGGGGGGGAACTCCTACGAGCAGTACTTC
. TRBJ1-5 TRBV19 . CASTPEQTNQPQHF TGTGCCAGTACGCCCGAACAGACCAATCAGCCCCAGCATTTT
. TRBJ1-6 TRBV25-1 . CASSERQGNSPLHF TGTGCCAGCAGTGAACGGCAGGGGAATTCACCCCTCCACTTT
few TRBJ1-6 TRBV6-1 . CASSPIMELVSPLHF TGTGCCAGCAGTCCCATCATGGAGTTGGTTTCACCCCTCCACTTT
. TRBJ2-1 TRBV6-6 . CASKGDSYNEQFF TGTGCCAGCAAGGGGGACTCCTACAATGAGCAGTTCTTC
. TRBJ2-3 TRBV4-2 TRBD2 CASKEIAGGADTQYF TGTGCCAGTAAAGAAATTGCGGGGGGGGCAGATACGCAGTATTTT